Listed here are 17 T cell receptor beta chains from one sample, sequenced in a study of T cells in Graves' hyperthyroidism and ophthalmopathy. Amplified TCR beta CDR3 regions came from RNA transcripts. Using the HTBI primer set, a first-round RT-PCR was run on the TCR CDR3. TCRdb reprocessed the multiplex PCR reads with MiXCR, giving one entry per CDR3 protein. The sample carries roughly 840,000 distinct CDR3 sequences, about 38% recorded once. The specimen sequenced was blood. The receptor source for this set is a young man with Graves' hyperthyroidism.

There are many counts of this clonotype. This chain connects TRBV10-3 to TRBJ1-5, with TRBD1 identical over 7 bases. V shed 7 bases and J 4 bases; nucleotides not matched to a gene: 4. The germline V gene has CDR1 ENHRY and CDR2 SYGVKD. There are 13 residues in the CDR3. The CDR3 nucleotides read TGTGCCATCAAACAGGGGTTAAATCAGCCCCAGCATTTT. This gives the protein CAIKQGLNQPQHF.

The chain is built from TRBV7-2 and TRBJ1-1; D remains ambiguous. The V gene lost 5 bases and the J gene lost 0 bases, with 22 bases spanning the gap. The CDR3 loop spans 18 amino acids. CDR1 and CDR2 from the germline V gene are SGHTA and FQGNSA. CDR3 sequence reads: CASSQVPRQAALNTEAFF. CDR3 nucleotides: TGTGCCAGCAGCCAAGTCCCCAGGCAGGCAGCCCTGAACACTGAAGCTTTCTTT.

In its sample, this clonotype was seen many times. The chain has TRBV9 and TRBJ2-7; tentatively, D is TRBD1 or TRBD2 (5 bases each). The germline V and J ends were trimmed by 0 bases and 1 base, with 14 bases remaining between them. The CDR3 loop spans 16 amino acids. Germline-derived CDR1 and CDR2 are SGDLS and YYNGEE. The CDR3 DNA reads TGTGCCAGCAGCGTAGCACCGGGGACCCGATCCTACGAGCAGTACTTC. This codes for CASSVAPGTRSYEQYF.

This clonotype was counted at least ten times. The CDR3 spells CASRPGGSYEQYF. The CDR3 nucleotides read TGTGCCAGCAGGCCGGGCGGCTCCTACGAGCAGTACTTC. The gene calls are TRBV7-2 and TRBJ2-7, with unresolved D. This CDR3 is built from 13 residues. V was cut by 6 bases and J by 0 bases, with 9 bases left in between. Germline V gene lookup returns CDR1 SGHTA and CDR2 FQGNSA.

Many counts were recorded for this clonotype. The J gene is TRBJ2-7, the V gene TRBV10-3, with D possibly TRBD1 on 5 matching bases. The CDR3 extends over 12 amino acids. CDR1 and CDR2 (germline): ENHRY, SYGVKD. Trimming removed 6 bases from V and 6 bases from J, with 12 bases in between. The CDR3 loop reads CAISPRESEQYF. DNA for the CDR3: TGTGCCATCAGCCCCAGGGAAAGCGAGCAGTACTTC.

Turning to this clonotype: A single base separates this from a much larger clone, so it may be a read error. Here the CDR3 reads CASYRGPNTGELFF. The CDR3 DNA follows: TGTGCCAGCTACAGGGGCCCGAACACCGGGGAGCTGTTTTTT. V is TRBV2 and J is TRBJ2-2; 7 positions agree with TRBD1. Trimming took 8 bases from V and 0 from J; bases not matched to a gene: 3. Per the germline V gene, CDR1 is SNHLY and CDR2 is FYNNEI. The CDR3 has 14 amino acids.

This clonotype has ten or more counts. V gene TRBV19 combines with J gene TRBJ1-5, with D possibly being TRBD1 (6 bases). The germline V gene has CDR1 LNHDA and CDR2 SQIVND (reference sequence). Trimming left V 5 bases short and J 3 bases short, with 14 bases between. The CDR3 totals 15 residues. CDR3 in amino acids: CASSLQGPTNQPQHF. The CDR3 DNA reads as TGTGCCAGTAGTCTCCAGGGGCCCACCAATCAGCCCCAGCATTTT.

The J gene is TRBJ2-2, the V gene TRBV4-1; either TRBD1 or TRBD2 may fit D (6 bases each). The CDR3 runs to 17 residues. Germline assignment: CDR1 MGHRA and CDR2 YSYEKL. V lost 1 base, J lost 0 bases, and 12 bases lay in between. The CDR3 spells CASSQVGGPPNTGELFF. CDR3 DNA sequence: TGCGCCAGCAGCCAAGTAGGGGGGCCCCCGAACACCGGGGAGCTGTTTTTT.

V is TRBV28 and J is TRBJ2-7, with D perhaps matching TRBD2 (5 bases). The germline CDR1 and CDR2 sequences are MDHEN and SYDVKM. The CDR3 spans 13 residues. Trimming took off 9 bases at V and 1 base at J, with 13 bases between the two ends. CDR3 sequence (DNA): TGTGCCAGTACTCGGGAAAATTCCTACGAGCAGTACTTC. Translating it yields CASTRENSYEQYF.

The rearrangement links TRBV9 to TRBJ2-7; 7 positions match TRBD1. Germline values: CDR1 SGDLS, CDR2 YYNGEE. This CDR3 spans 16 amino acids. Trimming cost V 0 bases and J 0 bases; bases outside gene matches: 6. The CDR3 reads CASSVGQDRYSYEQYF. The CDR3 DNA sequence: TGTGCCAGCAGCGTAGGCCAGGACAGGTACTCCTACGAGCAGTACTTC.

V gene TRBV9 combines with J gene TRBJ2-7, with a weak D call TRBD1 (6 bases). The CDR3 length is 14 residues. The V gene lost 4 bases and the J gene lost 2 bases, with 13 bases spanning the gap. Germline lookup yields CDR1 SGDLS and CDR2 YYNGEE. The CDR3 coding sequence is TGTGCCAGCAGCACACAGGACAGAGCCTACGAGCAGTACTTC. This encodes CASSTQDRAYEQYF.

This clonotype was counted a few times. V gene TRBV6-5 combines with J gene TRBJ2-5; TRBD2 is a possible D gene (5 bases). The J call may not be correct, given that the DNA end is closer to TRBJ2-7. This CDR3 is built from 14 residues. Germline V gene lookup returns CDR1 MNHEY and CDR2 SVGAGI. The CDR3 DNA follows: TGTGCCAGCAGCTTGACCGTCGAGGGCCACGAGCAGTACTTC. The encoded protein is CASSLTVEGHEQYF.

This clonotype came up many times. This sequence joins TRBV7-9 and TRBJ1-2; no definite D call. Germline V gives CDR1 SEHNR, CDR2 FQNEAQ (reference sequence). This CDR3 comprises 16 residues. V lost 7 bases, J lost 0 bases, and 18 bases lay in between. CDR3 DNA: TGTGCCAGCACCACCTCAGGCCAGACTGCTAACTATGGCTACACCTTC. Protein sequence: CASTTSGQTANYGYTF.

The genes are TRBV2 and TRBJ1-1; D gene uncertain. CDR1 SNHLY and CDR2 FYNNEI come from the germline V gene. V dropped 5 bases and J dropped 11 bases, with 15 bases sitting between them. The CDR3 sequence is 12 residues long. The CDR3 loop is CASSSQALEAFF. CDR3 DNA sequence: TGTGCCAGCAGTAGTCAGGCGTTAGAGGCTTTCTTT. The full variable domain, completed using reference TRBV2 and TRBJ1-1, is EPEVTQTPSHQVTQMGQEVILRCVPISNHLYFYWYRQILGQKVEFLVSFYNNEISEKSEIFDDQFSVERPDGSNFTLKIRSTKLEDSAMYFCASSSQALEAFFGQGTRLTVV.

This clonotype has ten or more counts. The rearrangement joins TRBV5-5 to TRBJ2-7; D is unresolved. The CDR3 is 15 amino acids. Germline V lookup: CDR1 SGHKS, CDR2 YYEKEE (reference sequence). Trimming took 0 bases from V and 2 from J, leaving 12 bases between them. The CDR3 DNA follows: TGTGCCAGCAGCTTGGCCGGCAGCACCGCCTACGAGCAGTACTTC. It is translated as CASSLAGSTAYEQYF.

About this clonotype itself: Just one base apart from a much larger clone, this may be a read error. CDR3 sequence (DNA): TGTGCCAGCAGTGAAGAAAGTAGCTATGGCTACACCTTC. This encodes CASSEESSYGYTF. V and J are TRBV2 and TRBJ1-2; no reliable D call. With 1 base removed from V and 4 bases from J, the gap between germline ends came to 7 bases. Per germline, CDR1 SNHLY and CDR2 FYNNEI. This CDR3 is built from 13 residues.

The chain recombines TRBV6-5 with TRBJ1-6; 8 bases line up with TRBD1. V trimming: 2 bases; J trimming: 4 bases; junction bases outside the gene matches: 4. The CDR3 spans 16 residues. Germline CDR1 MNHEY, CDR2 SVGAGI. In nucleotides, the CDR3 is TGTGCCAGCAGTTACGCAAGACAGGGGTATAATTCACCCCTCCACTTT. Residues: CASSYARQGYNSPLHF.